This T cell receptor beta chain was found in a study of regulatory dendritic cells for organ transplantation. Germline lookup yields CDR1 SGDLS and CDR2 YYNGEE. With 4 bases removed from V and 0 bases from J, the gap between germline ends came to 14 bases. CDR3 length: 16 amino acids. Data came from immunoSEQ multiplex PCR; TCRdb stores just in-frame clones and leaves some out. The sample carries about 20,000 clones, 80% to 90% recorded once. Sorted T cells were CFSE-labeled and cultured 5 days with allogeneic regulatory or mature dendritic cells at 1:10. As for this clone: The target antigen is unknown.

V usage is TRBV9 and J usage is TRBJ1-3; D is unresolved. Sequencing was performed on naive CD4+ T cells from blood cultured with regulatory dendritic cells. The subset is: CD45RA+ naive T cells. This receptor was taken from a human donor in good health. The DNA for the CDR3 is TGTGCCAGCAGCCCGCTAGGTGGTATCTCTGGAAACACCATATATTTT. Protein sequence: CASSPLGGISGNTIYF.